This T cell receptor (beta chain) was documented in a study of Graves' ophthalmopathy and Graves' hyperthyroidism. RNA transcripts were the source from which TCR beta CDR3 regions were amplified. First-round RT-PCR with HTBI primers preceded a second-round multiplex PCR. Each CDR3 protein gets one entry after TCRdb re-called the multiplex PCR reads with MiXCR. The data contain 580,000 or so distinct CDR3 sequences, about two fifths of them singletons. Broader study findings: The majority of expanded thyroid clonotypes above 0.001 frequency also occurred in blood. Forecasting of ophthalmopathy progression by the model achieved over 55% sensitivity and more than 72% specificity.

About this clonotype itself: What it binds is unknown.

Germline CDR1 reads KGHDR; CDR2 reads SFDVKD. V was pared by 4 bases and J by 3 bases, with 8 bases between. The CDR3 extends over 13 amino acids. V gene TRBV24-1 combines with J gene TRBJ1-1, with no clear D. The clonotype comes from an adult man with Graves' hyperthyroidism. The sequenced material came from peripheral blood or thyroid tissue (not recorded which). CDR3 bases: TGTGCCACCAGTGAGGCCGGGTACACTGAAGCTTTCTTT. This gives the protein CATSEAGYTEAFF.